This T cell receptor beta chain was found in a study of T cells in Graves' hyperthyroidism and ophthalmopathy. Regarding this clonotype: This may come from a read error, since a much larger clone is one base off.

This CDR3 contains 13 residues. Germline V gene lookup returns CDR1 MGHRA and CDR2 YSYEKL. From RNA transcripts, TCR beta CDR3 regions were amplified. The HTBI primer set served for first-round RT-PCR of the TCR CDR3. TCRdb processed the multiplex PCR reads anew with MiXCR; each CDR3 protein has one entry. Of about 560,000 distinct CDR3 sequences in the sample, over 15% are singletons; the top ten hold around 18%. Hyperthyroidism of Graves' type that showed no ophthalmopathy progression within 18 months was stable. Patients aged 18 to 65 had newly diagnosed hyperthyroidism of under 2 months' duration. Patients were excluded because of uncontrolled infection, other autoimmune disease, pregnancy or lactation.

The receptor comes from a woman between 18 and 29 years old with Graves' hyperthyroidism. The specimen was blood. The chain couples TRBV4-1 to TRBJ1-1; D is undetermined. CDR3 residues: CASSQDFETEALF. The CDR3 nucleotides are TGCGCCAGCAGCCAAGATTTTGAGACTGAAGCTCTCTTT.